The TCR beta chain under discussion was sequenced for a study of cytomegalovirus exposure and HLA in healthy donors. Study background: There were several hundred genotyped donors. Of these, roughly 80% fell in the genetic ancestry cluster associated with self-reported Caucasian donors. Points from the study as a whole: Prediction of most subjects' HLA-A and HLA-B alleles by TCR beta sequences was reportedly accurate. Cytomegalovirus-associated status was assigned to around 160 TCR beta chains.

In the PCR, 60 Vbeta and 13 Jbeta primers were used. Only in-frame clones appear in the TCRdb table, and some are missing; sequencing was by immunoSEQ multiplex PCR. The repertoire holds some 150,000 clones, with about 72% as singletons. There are 20 residues in the CDR3. J lost 0 bases, V lost 6 bases, and 17 bases had no gene match. The germline V gene has CDR1 SNHLY and CDR2 FYNNEI. Points on this clone: The antigen is undetermined.

The sequenced material came from PBMCs. The sequence was collected from a middle-aged man in good health and CMV-seronegative. The chain is built from TRBV2 and TRBJ1-6; 7 nucleotides match TRBD1. CDR3 DNA sequence: TGTGCCAGCAGCAAGACGGGACAGAAACTATTCGGCTCCTATAATTCACCCCTCCACTTT. Translation gives CASSKTGQKLFGSYNSPLHF.